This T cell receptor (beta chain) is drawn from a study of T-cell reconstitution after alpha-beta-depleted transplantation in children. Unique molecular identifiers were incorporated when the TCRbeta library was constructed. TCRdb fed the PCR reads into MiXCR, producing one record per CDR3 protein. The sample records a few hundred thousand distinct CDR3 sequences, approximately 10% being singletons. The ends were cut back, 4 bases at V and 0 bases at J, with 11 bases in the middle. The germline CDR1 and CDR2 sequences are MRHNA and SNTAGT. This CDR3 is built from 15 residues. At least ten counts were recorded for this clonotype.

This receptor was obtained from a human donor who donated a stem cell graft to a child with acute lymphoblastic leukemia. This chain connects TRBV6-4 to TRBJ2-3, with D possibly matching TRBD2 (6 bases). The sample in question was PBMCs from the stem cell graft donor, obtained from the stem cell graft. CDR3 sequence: CASSGGTGSTDTQYF. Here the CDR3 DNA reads TGTGCCAGCAGTGGGGGGACTGGAAGCACAGATACGCAGTATTTT.